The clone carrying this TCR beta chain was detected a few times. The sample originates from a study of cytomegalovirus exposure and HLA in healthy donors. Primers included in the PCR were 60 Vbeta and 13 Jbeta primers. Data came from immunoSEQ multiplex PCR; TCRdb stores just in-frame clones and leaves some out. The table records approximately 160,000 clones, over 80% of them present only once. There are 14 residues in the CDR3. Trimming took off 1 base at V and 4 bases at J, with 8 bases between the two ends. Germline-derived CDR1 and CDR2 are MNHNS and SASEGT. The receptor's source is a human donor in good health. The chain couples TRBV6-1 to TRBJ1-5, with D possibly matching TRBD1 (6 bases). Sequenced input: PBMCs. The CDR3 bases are TGTGCCAGCAGTGAAGGGACAGCTAATCAGCCCCAGCATTTT. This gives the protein CASSEGTANQPQHF.